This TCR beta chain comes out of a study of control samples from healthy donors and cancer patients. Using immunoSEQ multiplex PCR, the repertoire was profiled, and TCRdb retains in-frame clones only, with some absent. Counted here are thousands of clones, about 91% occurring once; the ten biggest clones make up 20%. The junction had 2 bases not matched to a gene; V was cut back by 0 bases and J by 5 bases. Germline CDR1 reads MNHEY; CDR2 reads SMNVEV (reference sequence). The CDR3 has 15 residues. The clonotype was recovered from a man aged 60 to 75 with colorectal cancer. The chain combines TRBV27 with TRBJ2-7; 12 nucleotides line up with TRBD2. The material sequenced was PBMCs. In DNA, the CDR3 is TGTGCCAGCAGTTTATCGACTAGCGGGGGCGACGAGCAGTACTTC. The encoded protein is CASSLSTSGGDEQYF.